A selection of T cell receptor beta chains follows, all from one sample in a study of T cells after yellow fever vaccination. Each CDR3 protein is one row after TCRdb ran MiXCR on the 5' RACE reads. The table lists under 600,000 distinct CDR3 sequences, roughly 12% of them singletons, with about an eighth in the top ten. This specimen consisted of PBMCs, obtained on the day of the yellow fever booster vaccination. The source is a man in his thirties or forties who received the YFV17D yellow fever vaccine. CDR3s include the opening cysteine and the closing phenylalanine or tryptophan. The D gene is left open where the match is weak. Size is omitted from some rows. Given values are once, few, many or a class for expanded clones.

j_call,d_call,v_call,clone_size,cdr3_aa,cdr3_nt
TRBJ2-7,-,TRBV5-1,many,CASSPGLSYEQYF,TGCGCCAGCAGCCCGGGACTCTCCTACGAGCAGTACTTC
TRBJ2-3,-,TRBV9,few,CASSTGTEKFEAQYF,TGTGCCAGCAGCACCGGGACGGAGAAGTTTGAGGCGCAGTATTTT
TRBJ2-5,-,TRBV28,few,CASRTVKETQYF,TGTGCCAGCAGGACAGTAAAAGAGACCCAGTACTTC
TRBJ2-7,TRBD2,TRBV5-5,many,CASSWTSGEQYF,TGTGCCAGCAGCTGGACTAGCGGCGAGCAGTACTTC
TRBJ2-7,-,TRBV11-1,many,CASSSPPYRDPKTYEQYF,TGTGCCAGCAGCTCCCCACCTTACCGGGACCCCAAGACCTACGAGCAGTACTTC
TRBJ2-1,TRBD2,TRBV5-1,few,CASSLQPNSGAGGPLFF,TGCGCCAGCAGCTTGCAACCCAACTCGGGGGCGGGAGGGCCTCTGTTCTTC
TRBJ2-2,-,TRBV28,few,CASSLPEGNTGELFF,TGTGCCAGCAGTTTACCAGAGGGGAACACCGGGGAGCTGTTTTTT
TRBJ1-5,-,TRBV7-2,few,CASSFGGIQPQHF,TGTGCCAGCAGCTTCGGGGGGATTCAGCCCCAGCATTTT
TRBJ2-3,TRBD2,TRBV19,-,CASGSGSKADTQYF,TGTGCCAGCGGTAGCGGGAGTAAAGCAGATACGCAGTATTTT
TRBJ2-3,-,TRBV10-3,few,CAISEPRGTDTQYF,TGTGCCATCAGTGAGCCCAGAGGCACAGATACGCAGTATTTT
TRBJ2-5,-,TRBV21-1,-,CASSKGGRVQETQYF,TGTGCCAGCAGCAAAGGAGGCAGAGTCCAAGAGACCCAGTACTTC
TRBJ1-4,-,TRBV30,few,CAWSLNEKLFF,TGTGCCTGGAGCCTCAATGAAAAACTGTTTTTT
TRBJ2-3,-,TRBV6-1,few,CASRLGGPSTDTQYF,TGTGCCAGTCGACTGGGGGGACCGAGCACAGATACGCAGTATTTT
TRBJ2-1,-,TRBV5-1,-,CASSTRQRLYNEQFF,TGCGCCAGCAGCACCAGACAGAGACTCTACAATGAGCAGTTCTTC
TRBJ2-5,TRBD1,TRBV6-2/TRBV6-3,few,CASSPGQMKQETQYF,TGTGCCAGCAGTCCGGGACAGATGAAACAAGAGACCCAGTACTTC
TRBJ1-5,-,TRBV20-1,-,CSAKQLRGNQPQHF,TGCAGTGCTAAACAGCTAAGGGGAAATCAGCCCCAGCATTTT
TRBJ1-1,-,TRBV12-3/TRBV12-4,-,CASTPGLGSEAFF,TGTGCCAGCACCCCAGGGCTAGGGAGTGAAGCTTTCTTT
TRBJ1-6,-,TRBV6-2/TRBV6-3,-,CASSSWENSPLHF,TGTGCCAGCAGTTCCTGGGAAAATTCACCCCTCCACTTT
TRBJ2-1,-,TRBV20-1,few,CSARGGSNEQFF,TGCAGTGCTAGAGGTGGGAGCAATGAGCAGTTCTTC
TRBJ1-1,-,TRBV5-5,-,CASSHPGKQSAFF,TGTGCCAGCAGCCACCCAGGGAAACAGAGTGCTTTCTTT
TRBJ2-2,-,TRBV5-6,-,CASSLTGFSGELFF,TGTGCCAGCAGCTTGACAGGGTTTTCCGGGGAGCTGTTTTTT
TRBJ2-3,-,TRBV10-3,few,CAISESFSDTQYF,TGTGCCATCAGTGAGAGTTTTTCAGATACGCAGTATTTT
TRBJ2-2,-,TRBV2,-,CASKQEGPVAGELFF,TGTGCCAGCAAACAGGAGGGCCCAGTGGCCGGGGAGCTGTTTTTT
TRBJ2-5,-,TRBV5-5,few,CASSLVQTQETQYF,TGTGCCAGCAGCTTGGTACAAACTCAAGAGACCCAGTACTTC
TRBJ2-7,-,TRBV7-2,few,CASSRRRDEQYF,TGTGCCAGCAGCCGTCGTAGGGACGAGCAGTACTTC
TRBJ2-7,-,TRBV5-6,few,CASSFRESEYEQYF,TGTGCCAGCAGCTTTCGGGAGTCAGAATACGAGCAGTACTTC
TRBJ2-1,-,TRBV7-7,-,CASSSLLTNEQFF,TGTGCTAGCAGCTCACTACTGACGAATGAGCAGTTCTTC
TRBJ2-5,-,TRBV18,few,CASSTRHQETQYF,TGTGCCAGCTCAACGAGACACCAAGAGACCCAGTACTTC
TRBJ2-2,TRBD2,TRBV20-1,-,CSADGRAGEPFF,TGCAGTGCTGACGGGAGGGCCGGGGAGCCGTTTTTT
TRBJ2-3,-,TRBV5-6,-,CASSSTRATTNTQYF,TGTGCCAGCAGCTCGACTCGGGCCACTACAAATACGCAGTATTTT
TRBJ2-7,TRBD1,TRBV15,few,CATSEDRGNYEQYF,TGTGCCACCAGCGAAGACAGGGGCAACTACGAGCAGTACTTC
TRBJ2-3,TRBD2,TRBV5-1,-,CASSLAGREPRFDTQYF,TGCGCCAGCAGCTTGGCCGGGAGGGAGCCAAGGTTCGATACGCAGTATTTT
TRBJ2-5,TRBD1,TRBV6-1,-,CASPGTGATQYF,TGTGCCAGCCCCGGGACAGGGGCAACCCAGTACTTC
TRBJ2-7,-,TRBV7-2,few,CASSFGHHSIYEQYF,TGTGCCAGCAGCTTTGGTCACCACTCGATCTACGAGCAGTACTTC
TRBJ2-5,TRBD1,TRBV19,few,CASSQRDRGQETQYF,TGTGCCAGTAGTCAAAGGGACAGGGGACAAGAGACCCAGTACTTC
TRBJ1-6,-,TRBV5-1,once,CASSFVGTPLHF,TGCGCCAGCAGCTTCGTCGGGACACCCCTCCACTTT
TRBJ1-1,-,TRBV12-3/TRBV12-4,few,CASSVITKGYTEAFF,TGTGCCAGCAGTGTTATCACTAAGGGTTACACTGAAGCTTTCTTT
TRBJ2-5,-,TRBV9,few,CASSARGDSEETQYF,TGTGCCAGCAGCGCTAGGGGGGACAGCGAAGAGACCCAGTACTTC
TRBJ2-1,-,TRBV3-1,-,CASSHFHNEQFF,TGTGCCAGCAGCCATTTCCACAATGAGCAGTTCTTC
TRBJ2-1,-,TRBV7-3,-,CASSLIADNEQFF,TGTGCCAGCAGCTTAATAGCGGATAATGAGCAGTTCTTC
TRBJ1-1,-,TRBV7-6,-,CASSLDTGTPLEAFF,TGTGCCAGCAGCTTAGATACCGGGACACCTCTTGAAGCTTTCTTT
TRBJ2-1,TRBD2,TRBV20-1,few,CSATNTSGVYNEQFF,TGCAGTGCTACTAACACTAGCGGAGTATACAATGAGCAGTTCTTC
TRBJ2-3,-,TRBV28,few,CASSRGGTTDTQYF,TGTGCCAGCAGCCGAGGGGGGACTACAGATACGCAGTATTTT
TRBJ2-2,-,TRBV7-9,-,CASSPPPRGGPGELFF,TGTGCCAGCAGCCCACCGCCGAGAGGGGGTCCGGGGGAGCTGTTTTTT
TRBJ2-7,-,TRBV7-2,many,CASSFGSWVEQYF,TGTGCCAGCAGCTTTGGGTCGTGGGTTGAGCAGTACTTC
TRBJ2-4,-,TRBV4-3,few,CASSQYPGTEPGIAKNIQYF,TGCGCCAGCAGCCAGTACCCCGGGACGGAACCCGGGATCGCCAAAAACATTCAGTACTTC
TRBJ1-2,-,TRBV5-1,few,CASSLGTENGYTF,TGCGCCAGCAGCTTGGGGACAGAAAATGGCTACACCTTC